The 5 T cell receptor beta chains reported below all come from one sample, sequenced in a study of radiotherapy plus CTLA-4 blockade in lung cancer. Clones were sequenced by immunoSEQ multiplex PCR, and TCRdb holds only the in-frame ones, with some missing. The table shows roughly 110,000 clones, with over 65% occurring only once. The sequencing used peripheral blood, collected from a patient treated with radiotherapy plus ipilimumab. These receptors originate from a human donor with non-small cell lung cancer that progressed on radiotherapy plus ipilimumab. Some clones in this sample may be carry-over from other donors' samples.

J is TRBJ2-1 and V is TRBV7-8; a possible D gene is TRBD2 (5 bases). Germline V gene data show CDR1 as SGHVS and CDR2 as FQNEAQ. The germline V and J ends were trimmed by 4 bases and 8 bases, with 15 bases remaining between them. The CDR3 runs 14 residues. CDR3 nucleotides: TGTGCCAGCAGCTCCGGGAATCCCCGGGATGAGCAGTTCTTC. This codes for CASSSGNPRDEQFF.

The chain combines TRBV6-4 with TRBJ2-1, with 9 nucleotides matching TRBD1. Germline CDR1 is MRHNA and CDR2 is SNTAGT. CDR3 size: 15 residues. J was trimmed by 0 bases and V by 8 bases; bases with no gene match: 5. This CDR3 reads CASAIQGASYNEQFF. DNA for the CDR3: TGTGCCAGCGCAATACAGGGGGCCTCCTACAATGAGCAGTTCTTC.

This clone was detected only once. The CDR3 coding sequence is TGTGCCAGCAGCCGTCTCGCGTCTACTGGAAACACCATATATTTT. Translation: CASSRLASTGNTIYF. This sequence joins TRBV11-2 and TRBJ1-3; D is unresolved. Trimming removed 5 bases from V and 2 bases from J, with 13 bases in between. Germline CDR1 reads SGHAT; CDR2 reads FQNNGV. This CDR3 region has 15 residues. The full variable domain, in which reference TRBV11-2 and TRBJ1-3 provide the parts outside the CDR3, is EAGVAQSPRYKIIEKRQSVAFWCNPISGHATLYWYQQILGQGPKLLIQFQNNGVVDDSQLPKDRFSAERLKGVDSTLKIQPAKLEDSAVYLCASSRLASTGNTIYFGEGSWLTVV.

The V and J genes are TRBV6-5 and TRBJ1-2; the D is unclear. The CDR3 consists of 14 residues. The germline V and J ends were trimmed by 7 bases and 4 bases, with 16 bases remaining between them. Germline V gene sequence: CDR1 MNHEY, CDR2 SVGAGI. CDR3 region: CASTVSTAIYGYTF. The CDR3 coding sequence is TGTGCCAGCACCGTAAGCACAGCCATCTATGGCTACACCTTC.

The chain joins TRBV9 to TRBJ1-1; tentative D call: TRBD1 (5 bases). The V gene's germline CDR1 is SGDLS and CDR2 YYNGEE. The CDR3 sequence is 16 residues long. V was cut by 0 bases and J by 5 bases, with 17 bases left in between. The CDR3 DNA is TGTGCCAGCAGCGTAGGCCCTCTAATTTGGGGGACTGAAGCTTTCTTT. Protein sequence: CASSVGPLIWGTEAFF. The whole variable domain, filled in from reference TRBV9 and TRBJ1-1, reads DSGVTQTPKHLITATGQRVTLRCSPRSGDLSVYWYQQSLDQGLQFLIQYYNGEERAKGNILERFSAQQFPDLHSELNLSSLELGDSALYFCASSVGPLIWGTEAFFGQGTRLTVV.